This TCR beta chain was retrieved from a study of vaccination effects on CD4 cells after COVID-19. Germline V CDR1 and CDR2: MNHNY, SVGAGI (reference sequence). V was cut by 5 bases and J by 1 base, with 9 bases left in between. There are 14 residues in the CDR3. For this clone: Its antigen remains unidentified. The sample holds other DNA sequences that translate to the same CDR3.

Prior to sequencing, the ViraFEST assay stimulated PBMC with viral peptide pools, which expanded the antigen-specific CD4+ T cells. The culture ran for 10 days before CD4+ T cells were isolated. The vaccine recipients had no prior SARS-CoV-2 infection, with negative nucleocapsid antibodies. Repertoires were generated with immunoSEQ multiplex PCR, while TCRdb's copy carries only in-frame clones and drops some. In the table there are tens of thousands of clones, approximately 80% of which are singletons. The genes are TRBV6-6 and TRBJ1-5, with D unresolved. This TCR was recovered from a human donor who received a COVID-19 vaccine. The starting material was CD4+ T cells from PBMCs cultured with SARS-CoV-2 spike peptides, obtained before COVID-19 vaccination. The CDR3 bases are TGTGCCAGCAGTCCCGGCGGGAGCAATCAGCCCCAGCATTTT. Its protein product is CASSPGGSNQPQHF.